This TCR beta chain was identified in a study of blood T cell repertoires in COVID-19. Study details: From T cells, B-cell-depleted T cells, or PBMCs came the material, which was cDNA or gDNA.

V was clipped by 3 bases and J by 5 bases, with 14 bases between them. This CDR3 has 15 residues. CDR1 and CDR2 from the germline V gene are MNHEY and SMNVEV (reference sequence). Libraries were prepared by immunoSEQ multiplex PCR; TCRdb keeps only in-frame clonotypes and omits some of them. The sample carries some 270,000 clones, 85% to 90% recorded once. This clone was detected many times. This chain connects TRBV27 to TRBJ2-1, with D perhaps matching TRBD2 (6 bases). Sequencing input: peripheral blood. This TCR was recovered from a woman between 35 and 50 years old who had recovered from COVID-19. The CDR3, as DNA: TGTGCCAGCAGTTTCGGAGGGAGGATGGACAATGAGCAGTTCTTC. Translating it yields CASSFGGRMDNEQFF.